This TCR beta chain stems from a study of T cells after yellow fever vaccination. Study details: Preparing low-cell-number fractions relied on SMART-Seq v4 Ultra Low Input. Broader study findings: Faster peaking, at day 5 versus 15, marked a secondary response that was weaker. Most clones from primary vaccination resurfaced after the booster (around 97% CD4, over 75% CD8).

Via MiXCR, TCRdb re-called the 5' RACE reads, giving one row per CDR3 protein. Here the sample spans about 63,000 distinct CDR3 sequences, less than 8.5% being singletons. A note on this clonotype: As yet, its antigen is unknown.

Germline CDR1 is LNHDA and CDR2 is SQIVND (reference sequence). V was pared by 7 bases and J by 6 bases, with 19 bases between. The CDR3 contains 14 residues. The source was CD8+ T cells sorted from PBMCs, collected 15 days after the yellow fever booster vaccination. V gene TRBV19 combines with J gene TRBJ2-7; possibly TRBD1 or TRBD2 for D (5 bases each). The source is a man aged 30-40 years who received the YFV17D yellow fever vaccine. CDR3 nucleotide sequence: TGTGCCAGTACCCCGGGACCGGATGGGAGCGAGCAGTACTTC. Its protein is CASTPGPDGSEQYF.